The clone carrying this T cell receptor beta chain showed up just a few times. Its target is unknown. TCRbeta library preparation incorporated unique molecular identifiers. TCRdb reprocessed the PCR reads with MiXCR, giving one entry per CDR3 protein. The sample has almost 500,000 distinct CDR3 sequences, 10% to 13% seen once. CDR1 and CDR2 from the germline V gene are DFQATT and SNEGSKA (reference sequence). The CDR3 length is 12 residues. These data are taken from a study of T-cell reconstitution after alpha-beta-depleted transplantation in children. The study, taken as a whole, reports: Two months or so post-transplant, alpha-beta T cells reportedly derived from several hundred expanded graft clones.

The clonotype originates from a child aged 2 to 10 with inherited bone marrow failure, due to receive a stem cell transplant. This material consisted of PBMCs, taken before TCRalphabeta/CD19-depleted stem cell transplant. The chain is built from TRBV20-1 and TRBJ1-2; TRBD1 matches at 8 bases. The CDR3 spells CTPTGVNYGYTF. The CDR3 DNA reads as TGCACCCCGACAGGGGTTAACTATGGCTACACCTTC.